This T cell receptor (beta chain) derives from a study of blood T cell repertoires in COVID-19. Turning to the study itself: T cells, B-cell-depleted T cells, or PBMCs provided the cDNA or gDNA that served as material.

This clone was seen just once. The germline V gene has CDR1 SGHRS and CDR2 YFSETQ. The CDR3 runs to 15 residues. With 2 bases clipped from V and 7 bases from J, the junction kept 5 bases outside the gene matches. Recruited during active infection, patients (from Seattle) were subsequently followed longitudinally. Study processing details: By means of reference gene primer amplification, nucleated cell counts were estimated. Profiled with immunoSEQ multiplex PCR; TCRdb holds only in-frame clones, not every one. The D gene and trimming were derived from the DNA, and the V and J assignments and clone size from that table. The sample carries 210,000 or so clones, about 90% recorded once.

Sequencing was performed on peripheral blood. This rearrangement joins TRBV5-1 to TRBJ2-7, with 14 positions matching TRBD2. The sequence came from a man aged 30 to 39 with COVID-19, enrolled during active disease. CDR3 sequence reads: CASSFRLAGGLEQYF. The CDR3 region has the DNA TGCGCCAGCAGCTTCCGACTAGCGGGAGGGCTAGAGCAGTACTTC.